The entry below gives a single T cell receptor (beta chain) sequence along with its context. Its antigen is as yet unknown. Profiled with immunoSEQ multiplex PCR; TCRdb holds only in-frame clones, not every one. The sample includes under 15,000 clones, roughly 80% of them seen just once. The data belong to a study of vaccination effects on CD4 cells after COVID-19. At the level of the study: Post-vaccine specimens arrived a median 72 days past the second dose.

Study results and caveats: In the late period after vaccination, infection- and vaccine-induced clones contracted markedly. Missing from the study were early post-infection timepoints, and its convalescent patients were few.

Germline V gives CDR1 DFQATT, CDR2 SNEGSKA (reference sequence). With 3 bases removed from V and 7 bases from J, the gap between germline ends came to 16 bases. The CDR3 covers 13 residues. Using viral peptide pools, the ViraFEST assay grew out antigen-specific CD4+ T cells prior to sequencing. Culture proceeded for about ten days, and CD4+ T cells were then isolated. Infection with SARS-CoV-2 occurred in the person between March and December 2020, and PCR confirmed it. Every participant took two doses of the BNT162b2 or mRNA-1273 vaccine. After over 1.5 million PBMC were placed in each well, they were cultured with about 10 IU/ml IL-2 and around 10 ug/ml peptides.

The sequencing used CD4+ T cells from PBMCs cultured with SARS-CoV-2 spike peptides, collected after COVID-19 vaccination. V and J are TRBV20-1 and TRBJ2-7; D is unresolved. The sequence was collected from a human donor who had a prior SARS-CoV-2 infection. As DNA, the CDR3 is TGCAGTGCTAGTGGTGGGTCCGGTGGGGAGCAGTACTTC. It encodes CSASGGSGGEQYF.